A selection of T cell receptor beta chains follows, all from one sample in a study of shared clonotypes between healthy human individuals. Method: immunoSEQ multiplex PCR; TCRdb's copy keeps in-frame clones and lacks some. The sample records some 900,000 clones, around 80% being singletons. The sequenced material came from memory CD4+ T cells sorted from blood. These receptor sequences come from a man between 18 and 35 years old in good health. Both conserved end residues are part of each CDR3. A D gene is named only where the DNA matches it firmly. Clone size is shown for a subset of rows, as once, few, many or a class of expanded clone.

D gene: NA; J gene: TRBJ1-1; V gene: TRBV4-1; clone size: NA; CDR3 DNA: TGCGCCAGCAGCTACCCAGTAAAGGGGGACACTGAAGCTTTCTTT; CDR3 protein: CASSYPVKGDTEAFF
D gene: NA; J gene: TRBJ1-5; V gene: TRBV7-2; clone size: few; CDR3 DNA: TGTGCCAGCAGCCTATGGGTGGATCAGCCCCAGCATTTT; CDR3 protein: CASSLWVDQPQHF
D gene: NA; J gene: TRBJ1-5; V gene: TRBV2; clone size: NA; CDR3 DNA: TGTGCCAGCAGGTCAGGGACGGTGGGCAATCAGCCCCAGCATTTT; CDR3 protein: CASRSGTVGNQPQHF
D gene: NA; J gene: TRBJ2-7; V gene: TRBV30; clone size: NA; CDR3 DNA: TGTGCCTGGAGGGTCGGCGGCAGCTCCTACGAGCAGTACTTC; CDR3 protein: CAWRVGGSSYEQYF
D gene: TRBD1; J gene: TRBJ2-7; V gene: TRBV19; clone size: NA; CDR3 DNA: TGTGCCAGTAGTCAGGGACAGGGGGGCTACGAGCAGTACTTC; CDR3 protein: CASSQGQGGYEQYF
D gene: NA; J gene: TRBJ2-3; V gene: TRBV19; clone size: NA; CDR3 DNA: TGTGCCAGTAGTTTTACTCCGATCGGGACAGATACGCAGTATTTT; CDR3 protein: CASSFTPIGTDTQYF
D gene: NA; J gene: TRBJ1-4; V gene: TRBV4-2; clone size: few; CDR3 DNA: TGTGCCAGCAGCCAAGAACGGGGAGGGGTTAATGAAAAACTGTTTTTT; CDR3 protein: CASSQERGGVNEKLFF
D gene: TRBD1; J gene: TRBJ1-4; V gene: TRBV5-1; clone size: NA; CDR3 DNA: TGCGCCAGCAGCTTTCAGACAGGGGCTAATGAAAAACTGTTTTTT; CDR3 protein: CASSFQTGANEKLFF
D gene: TRBD1; J gene: TRBJ1-1; V gene: TRBV2; clone size: NA; CDR3 DNA: TGTGCCAGCAGTGATGATAGTGCAGGGGGGGAAGCTTTCTTT; CDR3 protein: CASSDDSAGGEAFF
D gene: TRBD1; J gene: TRBJ1-1; V gene: TRBV19; clone size: NA; CDR3 DNA: TGTGCCAGTAGCGTGACAGGGGCCACTGAAGCTTTCTTT; CDR3 protein: CASSVTGATEAFF
D gene: NA; J gene: TRBJ2-2; V gene: TRBV18; clone size: NA; CDR3 DNA: TGTGCCAGCTCACCAAGGCAGGGTAACACCGGGGAGCTGTTTTTT; CDR3 protein: CASSPRQGNTGELFF
D gene: TRBD1; J gene: TRBJ2-7; V gene: TRBV25-1; clone size: NA; CDR3 DNA: TGTGCCAGCAGTGACGACAGGGGTCACGAGCAGTACTTC; CDR3 protein: CASSDDRGHEQYF
D gene: TRBD1; J gene: TRBJ2-5; V gene: TRBV5-6; clone size: NA; CDR3 DNA: TGTGCCAGCAGCTCGACCTCGGGACAGCAAGAGACCCAGTACTTC; CDR3 protein: CASSSTSGQQETQYF
D gene: TRBD1; J gene: TRBJ2-7; V gene: TRBV5-1; clone size: NA; CDR3 DNA: TGCGCCAGCAGCCAGGGACAGGGCTCAATTTACGAGCAGTACTTC; CDR3 protein: CASSQGQGSIYEQYF
D gene: NA; J gene: TRBJ1-1; V gene: TRBV19; clone size: NA; CDR3 DNA: TGTGCCTCACGGCAGAGGGAGGGGCGGGCTGAAGCTTTCTTT; CDR3 protein: CASRQREGRAEAFF
D gene: NA; J gene: TRBJ2-7; V gene: TRBV7-9; clone size: NA; CDR3 DNA: TGTGCCAGCAGCTTCGGTAGCGAGCAGTACTTC; CDR3 protein: CASSFGSEQYF
D gene: TRBD2; J gene: TRBJ2-6; V gene: TRBV6-6; clone size: once; CDR3 DNA: TGTGCCAGCTGCGGGGGTGGGGCCAACGTCCTGACTTTC; CDR3 protein: CASCGGGANVLTF
D gene: TRBD1; J gene: TRBJ2-3; V gene: TRBV2; clone size: NA; CDR3 DNA: TGTGCCAGCAGGGAAGGAGGACAGGCCACAGATACGCAGTATTTT; CDR3 protein: CASREGGQATDTQYF
D gene: NA; J gene: TRBJ1-2; V gene: TRBV9; clone size: few; CDR3 DNA: TGTGCCAGCACCGGTCCGGGGGCAGGGGTCATGCATGGCTACACCTTC; CDR3 protein: CASTGPGAGVMHGYTF
D gene: NA; J gene: TRBJ1-5; V gene: TRBV19; clone size: NA; CDR3 DNA: TGTGCCAGTAGTATAATGGGTAACAATCAGCCCCAGCATTTT; CDR3 protein: CASSIMGNNQPQHF
D gene: TRBD2; J gene: TRBJ2-5; V gene: TRBV4-1; clone size: NA; CDR3 DNA: TGCGCCAGCAGCCAATCGGGGGGACAAGAGACCCAGTACTTC; CDR3 protein: CASSQSGGQETQYF
D gene: NA; J gene: TRBJ1-3; V gene: TRBV6-1; clone size: few; CDR3 DNA: TGTGCCAGCAGTGGGCCCAGGACGCGCTCTGGAAACACCATATATTTT; CDR3 protein: CASSGPRTRSGNTIYF
D gene: TRBD2; J gene: TRBJ2-5; V gene: TRBV4-1; clone size: NA; CDR3 DNA: TGCGCCAGCAGCCAAGATGGAGCGGGGGCCAGGGAGACCCAGTACTTC; CDR3 protein: CASSQDGAGARETQYF
D gene: TRBD2; J gene: TRBJ2-3; V gene: TRBV10-3; clone size: few; CDR3 DNA: TGTGCCATCAGCTTAACTAGCGGGGGAATACGCACAGATACGCAGTATTTT; CDR3 protein: CAISLTSGGIRTDTQYF
D gene: TRBD1; J gene: TRBJ1-1; V gene: TRBV7-9; clone size: NA; CDR3 DNA: TGTGCCAGCAGCCGGACAGGGAAGAACACTGAAGCTTTCTTT; CDR3 protein: CASSRTGKNTEAFF
D gene: NA; J gene: TRBJ2-3; V gene: TRBV4-1; clone size: NA; CDR3 DNA: TGCGCCAGCAGTCGGGACTCGCGGACTAGCACAGATACGCAGTATTTT; CDR3 protein: CASSRDSRTSTDTQYF
D gene: NA; J gene: TRBJ2-5; V gene: TRBV4-2; clone size: NA; CDR3 DNA: TGTGCCAGCAGCCAAGAGGGAGAGACCCAGTACTTC; CDR3 protein: CASSQEGETQYF
D gene: TRBD1; J gene: TRBJ1-2; V gene: TRBV6-5; clone size: NA; CDR3 DNA: TGTGCCAGCAGAAGACAGGGGAATAATTATGGCTACACCTTC; CDR3 protein: CASRRQGNNYGYTF
D gene: TRBD1; J gene: TRBJ2-4; V gene: TRBV10-3; clone size: few; CDR3 DNA: TGTGCCATCAGTCCGGGACAGCGGGCCAAAAACATTCAGTACTTC; CDR3 protein: CAISPGQRAKNIQYF
D gene: NA; J gene: TRBJ2-5; V gene: TRBV5-1; clone size: NA; CDR3 DNA: TGCGCCAGCAGCGGATTCGAAGAGACCCAGTACTTC; CDR3 protein: CASSGFEETQYF
D gene: TRBD2; J gene: TRBJ2-1; V gene: TRBV19; clone size: NA; CDR3 DNA: TGTGCCAGTAGTAGGCGGCTAGCGGGAGGGGGTTCCTACAATGAGCAGTTCTTC; CDR3 protein: CASSRRLAGGGSYNEQFF
D gene: NA; J gene: TRBJ2-2; V gene: TRBV18; clone size: NA; CDR3 DNA: TGTGCCAGCTCACCACGGCGGGTTGAAAACACCGGGGAGCTGTTTTTT; CDR3 protein: CASSPRRVENTGELFF
D gene: TRBD1; J gene: TRBJ2-2; V gene: TRBV18; clone size: NA; CDR3 DNA: TGTGCCAGCTCATCCCAGAGGGGGCTCGGGGAGCTGTTTTTT; CDR3 protein: CASSSQRGLGELFF
D gene: TRBD1; J gene: TRBJ2-7; V gene: TRBV14; clone size: NA; CDR3 DNA: TGTGCCAGCAGCCCGAAGGGACAGGGGGAGTACGAGCAGTACTTC; CDR3 protein: CASSPKGQGEYEQYF
D gene: NA; J gene: TRBJ2-3; V gene: TRBV7-8; clone size: NA; CDR3 DNA: TGTGCCAGCAGCTTAGGGACATCCGAGGTACCGTATTTT; CDR3 protein: CASSLGTSEVPYF
D gene: NA; J gene: TRBJ2-7; V gene: TRBV7-2; clone size: NA; CDR3 DNA: TGTGCCAGCAGACGAGAAGGACACTTTGGAGAGCAGTACTTC; CDR3 protein: CASRREGHFGEQYF
D gene: NA; J gene: TRBJ1-2; V gene: TRBV6-1; clone size: few; CDR3 DNA: TGTGCCAGCAGTGAACTGGCGACAGTTTTTAGCTATGGCTACACCTTC; CDR3 protein: CASSELATVFSYGYTF